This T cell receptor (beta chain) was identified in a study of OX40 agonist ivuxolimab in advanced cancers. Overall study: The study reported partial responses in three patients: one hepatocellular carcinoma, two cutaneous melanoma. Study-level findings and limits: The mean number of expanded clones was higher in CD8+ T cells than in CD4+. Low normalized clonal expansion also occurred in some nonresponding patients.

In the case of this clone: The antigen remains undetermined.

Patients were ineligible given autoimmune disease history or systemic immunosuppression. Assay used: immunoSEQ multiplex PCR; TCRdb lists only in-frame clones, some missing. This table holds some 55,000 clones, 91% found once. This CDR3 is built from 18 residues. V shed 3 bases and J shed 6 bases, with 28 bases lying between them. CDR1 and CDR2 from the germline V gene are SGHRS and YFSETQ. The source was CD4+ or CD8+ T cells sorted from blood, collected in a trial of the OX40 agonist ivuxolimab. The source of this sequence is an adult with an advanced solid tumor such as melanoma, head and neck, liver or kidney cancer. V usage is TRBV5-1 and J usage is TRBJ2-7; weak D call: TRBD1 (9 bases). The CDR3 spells CASSSSPGTGIAGGEQYF. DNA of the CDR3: TGCGCCAGCAGCTCCTCTCCGGGGACAGGGATTGCGGGAGGCGAGCAGTACTTC.